This paragraph reports one T cell receptor beta chain. Its specificity is not known. Presence of unique molecular identifiers characterized the TCR beta cDNA libraries. TCRdb processed the PCR reads anew with MiXCR; each CDR3 protein has one entry. Of over 700,000 distinct CDR3 sequences in the sample, 25% to 30% were seen once. Trimming cost V 3 bases and J 0 bases, with 12 bases left between them. Germline lookup yields CDR1 MNHEY and CDR2 SMNVEV (reference sequence). CDR3 length: 17 amino acids. These data originate in a study of post-analysis software for immune sequencing data. Background on the study: Recorded subtypes: relapsing-remitting, secondary progressive, progressive-relapsing; some patients unannotated.

Study-level findings and limits: Five or six TRBV segments were more frequent in patients than controls; TRBV5-6, TRBV5-1 and TRBV20-1 belonged to this group. Samples sharing a preparation batch grouped tightly together when assessed by F measure. Multiple sclerosis patients had significantly lower normalized Chao1 diversity than controls.

The sequencing sample was made of blood. The chain employs TRBV27 and TRBJ2-6; D remains ambiguous. The sequence was obtained from a girl under 18 with multiple sclerosis. CDR3 in amino acids: CASSLGSSFSGANVLTF. DNA for the CDR3: TGTGCCAGCAGTTTGGGTAGCTCATTCTCTGGGGCCAACGTCCTGACTTTC.